The T cell receptor beta chain under discussion was sequenced for a study of CD8 T cells in ankylosing spondylitis. The study's findings and limits: Ankylosing spondylitis blood seemed to carry a telltale TCR beta motif made of several highly homologous variants. The authors reported significant enrichment of disease-linked clones in matched ankylosing spondylitis synovial fluid.

Unmatched junction bases numbered 6, after V lost 3 bases and J lost 9 bases. CDR3 length: 14 residues. Germline V CDR1 and CDR2: MRHNA, SNTAGT. As the method for making TCR beta libraries, quantitative 5'-RACE with molecular barcodes was used. TCRdb ran MiXCR on the 5' RACE reads and lists one entry per CDR3 protein. The sample lists some 29,000 distinct CDR3 sequences; 7.2% were seen once. This clonotype is medium-sized by share. Its antigen is currently unknown. The clonotype was recovered from a male donor with ankylosing spondylitis or in good health (not recorded which). V and J are TRBV6-4 and TRBJ2-1; 9 bases are a match to TRBD2. What was sequenced was blood, either unsorted or a sorted T cell fraction (not recorded which). CDR3 loop: CASSEIAGVGEQFF. CDR3 nucleotide sequence: TGTGCCAGCAGTGAAATAGCGGGAGTCGGTGAGCAGTTCTTC.